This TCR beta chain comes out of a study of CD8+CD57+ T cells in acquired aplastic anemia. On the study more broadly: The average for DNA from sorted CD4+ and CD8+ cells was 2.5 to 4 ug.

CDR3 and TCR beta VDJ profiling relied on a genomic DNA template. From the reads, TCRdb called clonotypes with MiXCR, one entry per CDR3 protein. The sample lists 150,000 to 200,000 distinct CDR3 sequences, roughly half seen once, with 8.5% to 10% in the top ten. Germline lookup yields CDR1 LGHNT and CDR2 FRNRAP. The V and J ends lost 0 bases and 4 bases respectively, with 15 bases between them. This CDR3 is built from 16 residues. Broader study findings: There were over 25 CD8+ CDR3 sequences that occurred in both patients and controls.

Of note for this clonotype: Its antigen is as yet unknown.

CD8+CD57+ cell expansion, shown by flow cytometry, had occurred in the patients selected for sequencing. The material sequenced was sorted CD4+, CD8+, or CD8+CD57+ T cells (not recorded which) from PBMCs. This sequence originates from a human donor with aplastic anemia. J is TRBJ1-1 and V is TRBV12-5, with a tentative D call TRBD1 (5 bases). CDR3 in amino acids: CASGLVLRGSGTEAFF. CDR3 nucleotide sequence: TGTGCTAGTGGTTTGGTATTGCGGGGGAGCGGCACTGAAGCTTTCTTT.